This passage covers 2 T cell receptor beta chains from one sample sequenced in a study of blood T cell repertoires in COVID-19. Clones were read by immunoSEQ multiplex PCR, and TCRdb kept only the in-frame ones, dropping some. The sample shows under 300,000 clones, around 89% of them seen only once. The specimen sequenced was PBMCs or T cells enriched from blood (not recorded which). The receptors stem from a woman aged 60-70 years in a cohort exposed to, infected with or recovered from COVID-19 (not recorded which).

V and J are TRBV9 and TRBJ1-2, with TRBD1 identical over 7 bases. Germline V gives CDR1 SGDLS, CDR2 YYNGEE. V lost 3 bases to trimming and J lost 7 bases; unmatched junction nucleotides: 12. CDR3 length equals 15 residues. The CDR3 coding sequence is TGTGCCAGCAGCGGCCTCAGGGGGGCCGGTGGTGGCTACACCTTC. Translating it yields CASSGLRGAGGGYTF.

The CDR3 here is CATSRDLGQGFGNTIYF. CDR3 sequence (DNA): TGTGCCACCAGCAGAGATTTGGGACAGGGGTTTGGAAACACCATATATTTT. The rearrangement links TRBV15 to TRBJ1-3; 10 nucleotides agree with TRBD1. The CDR3 sequence is 17 residues long. Germline lookup yields CDR1 LNHNV and CDR2 YYDKDF (reference sequence). J was trimmed by 3 bases and V by 0 bases; bases with no gene match: 5.